The clone carrying this T cell receptor (beta chain) was counted a few times. This sample is part of a study of T-cell memory formation after mild COVID-19. TCRdb itself ran the 5' RACE reads through MiXCR, one entry per CDR3 protein. The sample lists about 470,000 distinct CDR3 sequences, roughly 20% occurring once. This TCR came from an adult woman who had mild COVID-19 (a few samples of this study predate the infection). Cell type and time point are not known. The sequenced sample consisted of PBMCs or a T cell subset sorted from them (not recorded which).

CDR3 loop: CASSLGGQPYEQYF. DNA of the CDR3: TGTGCCAGCAGCTTGGGGGGACAGCCCTACGAGCAGTACTTC. The chain links TRBV5-5 to TRBJ2-7; TRBD1 matches 7 bases. V dropped 0 bases and J dropped 2; count of bases not matched to a gene: 2. Per germline, CDR1 SGHKS and CDR2 YYEKEE (reference sequence). The CDR3 spans 14 residues.